The clone carrying this T cell receptor beta chain was picked up many times. The antigen remains undetermined. TCRdb ran MiXCR on the 5' RACE reads and lists one entry per CDR3 protein. This table has 15,000 to 20,000 distinct CDR3 sequences, 20% to 30% appearing once. These data come from a study of T-cell memory formation after mild COVID-19. CDR3 length: 16 residues. The V gene lost 2 bases and the J gene lost 0 bases, with 11 bases spanning the gap. Germline lookup yields CDR1 MNHEY and CDR2 SVGEGT. Notes on the study in general: Pre-infection memory held some responding clones, suggesting pre-existing cross-reactive T cells responded. Clones that contracted from day 15 to 85 had balanced CD4/CD8; later expanders were CD4+ biased. Nothing confirmed that second-wave clones peaking on day 37 were specific for SARS-CoV-2.

The receptor comes from a man younger than 35 who had mild COVID-19 (a few samples of this study predate the infection). Cell type and time point are not known. The chain couples TRBV6-2 or TRBV6-3 to TRBJ2-4; weak D call: TRBD1 (6 bases). Sequenced input: PBMCs or a T cell subset sorted from them (not recorded which). The CDR3 DNA sequence: TGTGCCAGCAGTTACCCGGGACACCTAGCCAAAAACATTCAGTACTTC. It codes for CASSYPGHLAKNIQYF.